This T cell receptor (beta chain) derives from a study of blood T cell repertoires in COVID-19. Study details: The United States, Italy and Spain were the sources of the acute and convalescent COVID-19 samples. Nucleic acid was either cDNA or gDNA, and it came from T cells, B-cell-depleted T cells, or PBMCs.

Libraries were prepared by immunoSEQ multiplex PCR; TCRdb keeps only in-frame clonotypes and omits some of them. The data show approximately 130,000 clones, about 83% seen once. This clone was recorded a few times. Germline lookup yields CDR1 MNHNS and CDR2 SASEGT. The CDR3 sequence is 14 residues long. Trimming removed 0 bases from V and 5 bases from J, with 11 bases in between. V usage is TRBV6-1 and J usage is TRBJ2-7, with a tentative D call TRBD2 (5 bases). Sequenced input: peripheral blood. The source is a man between 60 and 75 years old with acute or convalescent COVID-19. The CDR3 DNA follows: TGTGCCAGCAGTGAAGCATCGCGGGCTAACGAGCAGTACTTC. Encoded protein: CASSEASRANEQYF.